One sample yielded the 11 T cell receptor beta chains listed below, sequenced in a study of T cell responses to AZD1222 COVID-19 vaccine. Only in-frame clones appear in the TCRdb table, and some are missing; sequencing was by immunoSEQ multiplex PCR. The sample has some 120,000 clones, 75% to 85% seen once; the top ten hold about a quarter. The sequences come from peripheral blood, collected 28 days after the second AZD1222 dose. The receptors shown here come from an adult who received the AZD1222 COVID-19 vaccine.

The chain links TRBV6-1 to TRBJ1-2; 11 positions match TRBD1. CDR1 is MNHNS and CDR2 is SASEGT in the germline V gene. The V and J ends lost 2 bases and 3 bases, in that order; junction bases with no gene match: 5. The CDR3 length is 16 residues. The CDR3 DNA sequence: TGTGCCAGCAGTGAACGCCGGACAGGGGGCGACTATGGCTACACCTTC. Amino acids: CASSERRTGGDYGYTF.

Concerning this clone itself: In the same sample, other DNA sequences code for this CDR3. V usage is TRBV7-2 and J usage is TRBJ2-3; a weak D match, TRBD1 (5 bases). The CDR3 runs to 15 residues. Trimming cost V 2 bases and J 1 base, with 10 bases left between them. The V gene's germline CDR1 is SGHTA and CDR2 FQGNSA. This CDR3 reads CASSLRGRGTDTQYF. CDR3 nucleotide sequence: TGTGCCAGCAGCTTAAGGGGCAGGGGCACAGATACGCAGTATTTT.

The chain is built from TRBV7-2 and TRBJ1-1; D is ambiguous. This CDR3 comprises 13 residues. V lost 1 base, J lost 8 bases, and 11 bases lay in between. CDR1 and CDR2 from the germline V gene are SGHTA and FQGNSA. CDR3 sequence reads: CASSLGPQREAFF. Here the CDR3 DNA reads TGTGCCAGCAGCTTAGGGCCCCAAAGGGAAGCTTTCTTT.

The rearrangement joins TRBV27 to TRBJ2-7; no clear D gene. This CDR3 is built from 13 residues. Germline assignment: CDR1 MNHEY and CDR2 SMNVEV (reference sequence). V was cut by 3 bases and J by 1 base, with 7 bases left in between. The CDR3 region has the DNA TGTGCCAGCAGTTTTGGGCGGTCCTACGAGCAGTACTTC. Amino acid sequence: CASSFGRSYEQYF.

This chain links TRBV5-4 with TRBJ1-2; D not resolved. This CDR3 spans 15 amino acids. V gave up 0 bases and J gave up 4 bases, with 13 bases separating them. The germline gives CDR1 SGHNT, CDR2 YYREEE (reference sequence). The CDR3 protein is CASSLAGGALYGYTF. The CDR3 nucleotides read TGTGCCAGCAGCTTGGCAGGAGGAGCGCTCTATGGCTACACCTTC.

The chain carries TRBV2 and TRBJ2-7; D is possibly TRBD1 or TRBD2 (5 bases each). Germline V gene data show CDR1 as SNHLY and CDR2 as FYNNEI. This CDR3 contains 14 residues. Trimming shortened V by 5 bases and J by 6 bases, and 17 bases separated the two germline ends. The CDR3 coding sequence is TGTGCCAGCAGTCCCCGTGGGACGCACGGCGAGCAGTACTTC. Protein sequence: CASSPRGTHGEQYF.

This chain links TRBV5-6 with TRBJ1-2; tentative D call: TRBD1 (6 bases). Germline lookup yields CDR1 SGHDT and CDR2 YYEEEE. CDR3 length: 16 amino acids. The V end was cut by 0 bases, the J end by 5 bases, with 17 bases between. The CDR3 DNA reads as TGTGCCAGCAGCTTGGGGGACAAAGGAGTTACGTATGGCTACACCTTC. Translated: CASSLGDKGVTYGYTF.

This chain uses TRBV27 with TRBJ1-4; D gene unclear. Germline V gene lookup returns CDR1 MNHEY and CDR2 SMNVEV (reference sequence). The CDR3 extends over 15 amino acids. V lost 5 bases, J lost 8 bases, and 18 bases lay in between. CDR3: CASSPGGSLWEKLFF. CDR3 bases: TGTGCCAGCAGTCCAGGAGGGTCGTTGTGGGAAAAACTGTTTTTT.

V is TRBV3-1 (or the pseudogene TRBV3-2) and J is TRBJ1-2, with 7 nucleotides matching TRBD1. Trimming cost V 0 bases and J 10 bases; bases outside gene matches: 8. The germline V gene has CDR1 LGHDT and CDR2 YNNKEL (reference sequence). This CDR3 has 14 amino acids. The CDR3 protein is CASSQEGDSGPYTF. CDR3 sequence (DNA): TGTGCCAGCAGCCAAGAGGGGGACAGTGGACCCTACACCTTC.

The chain uses TRBV3-1 (or the pseudogene TRBV3-2) and TRBJ1-2; 11 nucleotides match TRBD1. The V and J ends lost 7 bases and 3 bases, in that order; junction bases with no gene match: 10. The CDR3 has 16 residues. The germline CDR1 and CDR2 sequences are LGHDT and YNNKEL (reference sequence). The CDR3 nucleotides are TGTGCCAGCACACCCCGGGGGACAGGGGGACACTATGGCTACACCTTC. Amino acids: CASTPRGTGGHYGYTF.

Turning to this clone: One junction end does not reproduce the germline sequence, and a read error may be involved. The V and J genes are TRBV3-1 (or the pseudogene TRBV3-2) and TRBJ1-2; D is uncertain. The germline V gene has CDR1 LGHDT and CDR2 YNNKEL (reference sequence). The CDR3 is made up of 11 amino acids. The CDR3 DNA sequence: TGTGCCAGCTGCCAGGCTCAGCTTTACGCCTTC. Its protein is CASCQAQLYAF.